These T cell receptor beta chains were read from a single sample in a study of beta chain features in type 1 diabetes. Only in-frame clones appear in the TCRdb table, and some are missing; sequencing was by immunoSEQ multiplex PCR. The sample carries some 370,000 clones, around 9.6% recorded once. The specimen sequenced was central memory CD4+ T cells from blood. These TCRs come from a man aged 25-45 years with type 1 diabetes. Both conserved end residues are trimmed from each CDR3. Each record gives: clone size, V gene, CDR3 protein. The size field is filled for only some rows; it gives once, few, many or a size class.

clone_size: few; v_call: TRBV2; cdr3_aa: ASSARTGASNQPQH
clone_size: NA; v_call: TRBV7-8; cdr3_aa: ATSFQGGTEAF
clone_size: many; v_call: TRBV29-1; cdr3_aa: SGRSSYNEQF
clone_size: few; v_call: TRBV27; cdr3_aa: ASSRDRSSTEAF
clone_size: NA; v_call: TRBV9; cdr3_aa: ASSTDSLGTQY
clone_size: few; v_call: TRBV4-3; cdr3_aa: ASSQTRQPYYGYT
clone_size: NA; v_call: TRBV28; cdr3_aa: ASSSTREQY
clone_size: many; v_call: TRBV6-6; cdr3_aa: ASSSETIQY
clone_size: many; v_call: TRBV7-9; cdr3_aa: ASSLGAGSAGNNQPQH
clone_size: NA; v_call: TRBV5-1; cdr3_aa: ASSPWGEETQY
clone_size: few; v_call: TRBV9; cdr3_aa: ASSVVGGADWNEQF
clone_size: few; v_call: TRBV7-8; cdr3_aa: ASSSPTERQGGQPQH
clone_size: few; v_call: TRBV4-3; cdr3_aa: ASSQQTGKDTQY
clone_size: many; v_call: TRBV2; cdr3_aa: ASSPFYPGTADTEAF
clone_size: few; v_call: TRBV4-2; cdr3_aa: ASSLEGTETQY
clone_size: few; v_call: TRBV2; cdr3_aa: ASSKIGTGELF
clone_size: NA; v_call: TRBV9; cdr3_aa: ASSVGRVGGTDTQY
clone_size: many; v_call: TRBV7-2; cdr3_aa: ASTLSGRASNEQF
clone_size: NA; v_call: TRBV2; cdr3_aa: ASSDSGLVGYTGELF
clone_size: few; v_call: TRBV28; cdr3_aa: ASSSGQGGYT
clone_size: few; v_call: TRBV7-3; cdr3_aa: ASSLVGLIGSNIQY
clone_size: few; v_call: TRBV27; cdr3_aa: ASRTTGGLTEAF
clone_size: NA; v_call: TRBV28; cdr3_aa: ASSLSPGANTEAF
clone_size: many; v_call: TRBV5-1; cdr3_aa: ASSSRPGGSTDTQY
clone_size: NA; v_call: TRBV7-7; cdr3_aa: ATPGGNTGELF
clone_size: few; v_call: TRBV6-6; cdr3_aa: ASKEGGGNEQF
clone_size: NA; v_call: TRBV7-2; cdr3_aa: ASSSLIPKPAGYT
clone_size: few; v_call: TRBV27; cdr3_aa: ASSFKVGGANTGELF
clone_size: NA; v_call: TRBV4-1; cdr3_aa: ASSQGHSNTGELF
clone_size: few; v_call: TRBV7-9; cdr3_aa: ASSVVYEQY
clone_size: NA; v_call: TRBV28; cdr3_aa: ASSLSSFGTGYDQPQH
clone_size: NA; v_call: TRBV27; cdr3_aa: ASSSIRTGQETQY
clone_size: NA; v_call: TRBV18; cdr3_aa: ASSPGGLGIYNEQF
clone_size: many; v_call: TRBV7-2; cdr3_aa: ASSPAQYEQF
clone_size: NA; v_call: TRBV6-5; cdr3_aa: ASSYVFTGSTEAF
clone_size: few; v_call: TRBV5-1; cdr3_aa: ASSSNRDSGANEKLF
clone_size: many; v_call: TRBV14; cdr3_aa: ASSLYHGELF
clone_size: NA; v_call: TRBV6-5; cdr3_aa: ASSFQGLGTGELF
clone_size: few; v_call: TRBV27; cdr3_aa: ASSPLLRVLSSYEQY
clone_size: NA; v_call: TRBV7-2; cdr3_aa: ASSLDGTGALYEQY
clone_size: NA; v_call: TRBV4-3; cdr3_aa: ASSQDGAGVDGYT
clone_size: few; v_call: TRBV7-2; cdr3_aa: ASSWMTSGPYEQY
clone_size: many; v_call: TRBV19; cdr3_aa: ASSKAEGMETQY
clone_size: few; v_call: TRBV9; cdr3_aa: ASSDSLAGVETQY
clone_size: few; v_call: TRBV6-5; cdr3_aa: ASSYEGQTYYEQY
clone_size: few; v_call: TRBV5-4; cdr3_aa: ASSSRLDLELF
clone_size: few; v_call: TRBV18; cdr3_aa: ASSPRDMSLGETQY
clone_size: few; v_call: TRBV4-2; cdr3_aa: ASSQDKRRGSESYNEQF
clone_size: few; v_call: TRBV5-6; cdr3_aa: ASRTIYRDYGYT
clone_size: NA; v_call: TRBV27; cdr3_aa: ASSFRLAGYEQY
clone_size: few; v_call: TRBV25-1; cdr3_aa: ASSGGLAGVNEQY
clone_size: NA; v_call: TRBV30; cdr3_aa: ASQGVGNQPQH
clone_size: NA; v_call: TRBV28; cdr3_aa: ASSFQGYGYT
clone_size: NA; v_call: TRBV7-2; cdr3_aa: ASRPRGQSNEKLF
clone_size: few; v_call: TRBV4-1; cdr3_aa: ASSKNTQGANTEAF